The sequence of this T cell receptor (beta chain) was determined in a study of OX40 agonist ivuxolimab in advanced cancers. Study in general: Approximately 40% of patients had received prior checkpoint inhibitor therapy.

Sequencing was performed with immunoSEQ multiplex PCR; in TCRdb, only in-frame clones are kept and a portion is missing. Among about 72,000 clones listed, about 91% were seen once. To note about this clone: Its antigen is currently unknown.

Germline CDR1 is MGHRA and CDR2 is YSYEKL. The V and J ends lost 4 bases and 4 bases, in that order; junction bases with no gene match: 7. The CDR3 consists of 15 residues. Points from the study as a whole: There was clonal expansion of CD4+ and CD8+ blood T cells by week 6 at 0.1 to 3.0 mg/kg.

The V and J genes are TRBV4-1 and TRBJ2-5, with 9 nucleotides matching TRBD1. Sequenced here: CD4+ or CD8+ T cells sorted from blood, sampled in a trial of the OX40 agonist ivuxolimab. The clonotype was recovered from an adult with an advanced solid tumor such as melanoma, head and neck, liver or kidney cancer. Written as DNA, the CDR3 is TGCGCCAGCAGCCGAGGGACAGGGTGGGGAGAGACCCAGTACTTC. This gives the protein CASSRGTGWGETQYF.